This T cell receptor (beta chain) stems from a study of T cells in localized non-small cell lung cancer (dated by TCRdb to 2020 to 2022). Looking at the study overall: The study examined T cell repertoires in under 300 patients with early-stage NSCLC and compared tumors with uninvolved tumor-adjacent lungs. The cohort comprised 236 treatment-naïve NSCLC patients with resected, localized lung tumors. The mean age of the NSCLC patients was about 64 years, with 130 or so men and 95 to 110 women. Broader findings and caveats from the paper: Multi-region tumor sequencing was not performed, so intratumor heterogeneity could not be excluded. Longer overall survival was associated with higher blood T cell density, whereas shorter survival was associated with higher adjacent-lung clonality. A median of roughly 60 of the top 100 tumor clones turned up in the paired uninvolved adjacent lung, and under 30 of those clones also ranked among the top 100 of that same adjacent lung. Uninvolved tumor-adjacent lung showed the highest T cell clonality, higher than tumor, which suggests more focused antigenic responses in the uninvolved tumor-adjacent lung. Because the study design was exploratory, TCR variables were selected using unadjusted p-values without false-discovery rate correction.

At diagnosis, tumor, uninvolved tumor-adjacent lung and peripheral blood were collected and then preserved as a mix of FFPE and fresh-frozen material. For TCR repertoire profiling, blood samples were analyzed in the form of peripheral blood mononuclear cells. Including the terminal cysteine and phenylalanine, the CDR3 comprises 15 residues. The read is trimmed to its CDR3 DNA, 45 bases read in frame from base 1. CDR1 and CDR2, looked up from the germline V gene, are SGHAT and FQNNGV. About this clone: Its antigen has not been determined. One junction end disagrees with the germline gene, perhaps due to a read error.

The immunoSEQ Assay was used to sequence TCR beta CDR3 regions from DNA. Per the source publication's procedure: To compute T cell density, TCR beta template counts were normalized to usable DNA, which was estimated by amplifying housekeeping genes. Using the preseqR package, richness was estimated by extrapolating to 120,000 templates for tissue samples and 400,000 templates for PBMC samples. Clonality was defined by subtracting Pielou's evenness from one. Differential abundance testing on productive amino-acid clonotypes, with a minimum total count of 5 and an alpha of 0.1, was used to identify tissue-enriched TCRs. The Jaccard Index and the Morisita Overlap Index were used to measure repertoire overlap between compartments. TCR beta CDR3s were clustered by GLIPH together with public tetramer-defined viral CDR3s, and at least three viral sequences plus V-gene enrichment were required for viral motifs. TCRdb stores this immuneACCESS table with in-frame sequences only. Part of the clones is absent; in the studies checked, under half of the shortfall reflects unresolved V genes, and no reason is known for the rest. That table supplies the V and J calls and clone size; D and trimming were determined from the DNA. The sample table contains about 15,000 clones; only one count was recorded for approximately 89% of them. Roughly a quarter of the sample is held by the ten biggest clonotypes.

The material was peripheral blood, obtained before any cancer treatment. Recombination linked TRBV11-2 to TRBJ1-2; TRBD1 is a weak D gene call, 6 bases matching. The sequence was obtained from a female donor aged 60 or older with stage I squamous cell lung carcinoma. The DNA sequence reads TGTGACAGCAGCTTAGATCGTTCAGGGGCCAATGGCTACACCTTC. Protein translation: CDSSLDRSGANGYTF.